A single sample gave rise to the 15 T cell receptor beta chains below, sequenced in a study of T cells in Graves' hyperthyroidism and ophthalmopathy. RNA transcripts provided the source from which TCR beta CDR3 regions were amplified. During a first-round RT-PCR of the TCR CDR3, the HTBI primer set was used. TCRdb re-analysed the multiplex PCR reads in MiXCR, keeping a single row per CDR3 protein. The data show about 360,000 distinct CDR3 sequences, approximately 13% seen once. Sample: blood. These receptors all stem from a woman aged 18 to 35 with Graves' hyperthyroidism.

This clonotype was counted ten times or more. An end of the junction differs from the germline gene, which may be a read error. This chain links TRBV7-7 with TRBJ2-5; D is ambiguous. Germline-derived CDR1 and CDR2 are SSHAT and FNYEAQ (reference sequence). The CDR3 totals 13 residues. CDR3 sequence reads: CASSLRFQETQYF. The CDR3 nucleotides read TGTGCTAGCAGCTTAAGGTTCCAAGAGACCCAGTACTTC.

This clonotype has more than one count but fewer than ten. The CDR3 DNA reads TGTGCCAGTAGTCTCTATAAGGGGAGCAATCAGCCCCAGCATTTT. Translation: CASSLYKGSNQPQHF. V usage is TRBV19 and J usage is TRBJ1-5; TRBD1 might be the D (5 bases). The CDR3 loop spans 15 amino acids. Trimming left V 5 bases short and J 1 base short, with 12 bases between. Germline CDR1 is LNHDA and CDR2 is SQIVND (reference sequence).

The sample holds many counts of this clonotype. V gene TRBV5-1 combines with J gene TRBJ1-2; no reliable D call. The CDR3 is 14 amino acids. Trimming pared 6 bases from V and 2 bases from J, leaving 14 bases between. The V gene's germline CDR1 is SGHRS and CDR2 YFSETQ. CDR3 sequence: CASKGGSANYGYTF. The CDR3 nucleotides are TGCGCCAGCAAAGGAGGCAGCGCGAACTATGGCTACACCTTC.

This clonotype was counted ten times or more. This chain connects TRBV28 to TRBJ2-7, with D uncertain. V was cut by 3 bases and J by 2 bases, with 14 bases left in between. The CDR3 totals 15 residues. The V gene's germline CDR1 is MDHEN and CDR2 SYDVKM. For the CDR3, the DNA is TGTGCCAGCAGTTTCTTGACTCGAACCCCCTACGAGCAGTACTTC. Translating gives CASSFLTRTPYEQYF.

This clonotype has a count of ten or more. CDR3 DNA sequence: TGTGCCTGGGAGGACTGGAGCTCCTACAATGAGCAGTTCTTC. This gives the protein CAWEDWSSYNEQFF. The V and J genes are TRBV30 and TRBJ2-1, with D perhaps matching TRBD2 (5 bases). Germline CDR1 and CDR2: GTSNPN and SVGIG (reference sequence). The CDR3 sequence is 14 residues long. Trimming took off 5 bases at V and 0 bases at J, with 11 bases between the two ends.

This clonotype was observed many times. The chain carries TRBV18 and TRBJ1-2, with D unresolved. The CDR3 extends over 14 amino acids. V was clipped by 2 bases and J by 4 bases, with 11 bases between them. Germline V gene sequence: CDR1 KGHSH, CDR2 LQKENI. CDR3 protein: CASSPSRETYGYTF. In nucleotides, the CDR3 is TGTGCCAGCTCACCAAGTCGAGAGACCTATGGCTACACCTTC.

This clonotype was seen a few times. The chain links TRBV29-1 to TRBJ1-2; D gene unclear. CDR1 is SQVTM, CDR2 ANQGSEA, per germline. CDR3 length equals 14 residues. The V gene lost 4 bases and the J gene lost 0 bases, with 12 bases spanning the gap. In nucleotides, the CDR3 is TGCAGCGTTGCTCAGAGACACCCTAACTATGGCTACACCTTC. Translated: CSVAQRHPNYGYTF.

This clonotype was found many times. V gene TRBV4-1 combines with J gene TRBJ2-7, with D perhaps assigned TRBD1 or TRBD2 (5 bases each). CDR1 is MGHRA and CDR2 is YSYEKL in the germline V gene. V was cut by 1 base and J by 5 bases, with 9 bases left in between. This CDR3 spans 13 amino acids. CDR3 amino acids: CASSQVGGDEQYF. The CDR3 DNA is TGCGCCAGCAGCCAAGTTGGGGGTGACGAGCAGTACTTC.

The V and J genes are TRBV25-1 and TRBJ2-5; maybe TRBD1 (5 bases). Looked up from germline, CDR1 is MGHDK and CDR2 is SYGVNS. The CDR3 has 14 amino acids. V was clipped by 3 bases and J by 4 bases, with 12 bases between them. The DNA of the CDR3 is TGTGCCAGCAGTGATAACGACAGCAGAGAGACCCAGTACTTC. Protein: CASSDNDSRETQYF. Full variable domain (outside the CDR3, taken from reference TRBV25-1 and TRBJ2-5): EADIYQTPRYLVIGTGKKITLECSQTMGHDKMYWYQQDPGMELHLIHYSYGVNSTEKGDLSSESTVSRIRTEHFPLTLESARPSHTSQYLCASSDNDSRETQYFGPGTRLLVL.

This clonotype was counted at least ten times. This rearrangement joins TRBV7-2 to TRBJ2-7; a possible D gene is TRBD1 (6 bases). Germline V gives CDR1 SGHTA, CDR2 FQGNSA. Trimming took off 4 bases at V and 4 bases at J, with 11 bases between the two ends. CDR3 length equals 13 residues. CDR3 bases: TGTGCCAGCAGCTCAGAGACAGGATACGAGCAGTACTTC. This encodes CASSSETGYEQYF. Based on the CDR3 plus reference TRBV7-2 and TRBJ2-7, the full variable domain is GAGVSQSPSNKVTEKGKDVELRCDPISGHTALYWYRQSLGQGLEFLIYFQGNSAPDKSGLPSDRFSAERTGGSVSTLTIQRTQQEDSAVYLCASSSETGYEQYFGPGTRLTVT.

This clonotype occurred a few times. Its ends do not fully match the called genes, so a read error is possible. The CDR3: CSVPGVRNEKLVF. DNA for the CDR3: TGCAGTGTCCCAGGGGTTCGCAATGAAAAACTGGTTTTT. The chain recombines TRBV20-1 with TRBJ1-4, with D tentatively TRBD1 (6 bases). Germline V lookup: CDR1 DFQATT, CDR2 SNEGSKA (reference sequence). This CDR3 contains 13 residues.

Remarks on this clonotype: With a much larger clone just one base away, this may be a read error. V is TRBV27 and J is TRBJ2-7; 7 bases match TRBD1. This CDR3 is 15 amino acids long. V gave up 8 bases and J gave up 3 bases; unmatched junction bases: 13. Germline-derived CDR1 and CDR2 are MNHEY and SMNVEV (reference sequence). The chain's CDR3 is CASGSPGTVLYEQYF. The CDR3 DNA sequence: TGTGCCAGCGGTTCCCCTGGGACAGTACTCTACGAGCAGTACTTC.

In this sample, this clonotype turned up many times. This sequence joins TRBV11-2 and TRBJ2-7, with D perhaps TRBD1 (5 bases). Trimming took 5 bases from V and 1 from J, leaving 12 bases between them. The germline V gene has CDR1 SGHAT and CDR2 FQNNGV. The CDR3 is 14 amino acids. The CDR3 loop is CASSPPDTSYEQYF. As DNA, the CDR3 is TGTGCCAGCAGCCCCCCGGACACTTCCTACGAGCAGTACTTC.

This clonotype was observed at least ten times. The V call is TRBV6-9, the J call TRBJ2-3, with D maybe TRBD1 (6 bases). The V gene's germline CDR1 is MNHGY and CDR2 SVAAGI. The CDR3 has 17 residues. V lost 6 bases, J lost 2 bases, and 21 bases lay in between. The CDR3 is CASSSPAGQTVTDTQYF. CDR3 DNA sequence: TGTGCCAGCAGCTCGCCCGCCGGACAGACCGTCACAGATACGCAGTATTTT.

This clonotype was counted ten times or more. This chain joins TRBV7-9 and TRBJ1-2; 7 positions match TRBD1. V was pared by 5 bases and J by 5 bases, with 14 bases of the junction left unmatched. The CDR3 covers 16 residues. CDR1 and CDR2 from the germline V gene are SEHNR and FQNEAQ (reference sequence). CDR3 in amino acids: CASSPRQGSTEYGYTF. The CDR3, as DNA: TGTGCCAGCAGCCCGCGACAGGGATCTACGGAATATGGCTACACCTTC.